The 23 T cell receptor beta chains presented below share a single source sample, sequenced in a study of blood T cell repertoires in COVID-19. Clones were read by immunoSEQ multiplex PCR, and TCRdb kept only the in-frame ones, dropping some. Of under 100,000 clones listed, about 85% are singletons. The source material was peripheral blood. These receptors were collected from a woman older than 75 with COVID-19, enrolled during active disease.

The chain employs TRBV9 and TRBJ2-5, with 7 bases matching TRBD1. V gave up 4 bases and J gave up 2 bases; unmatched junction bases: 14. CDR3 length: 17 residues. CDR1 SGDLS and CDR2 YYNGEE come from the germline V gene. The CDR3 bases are TGTGCCAGCAGCCGACGCCACAGGGGCCCTTCACAAGAGACCCAGTACTTC. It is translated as CASSRRHRGPSQETQYF.

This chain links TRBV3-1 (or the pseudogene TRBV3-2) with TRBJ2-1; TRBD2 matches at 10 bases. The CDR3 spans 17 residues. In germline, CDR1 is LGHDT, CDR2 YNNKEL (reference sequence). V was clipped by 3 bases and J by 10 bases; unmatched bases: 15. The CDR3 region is CASSHLPSSSGGHEQFF. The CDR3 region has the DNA TGTGCCAGCAGCCACCTTCCCTCCTCTAGCGGGGGCCACGAGCAGTTCTTC.

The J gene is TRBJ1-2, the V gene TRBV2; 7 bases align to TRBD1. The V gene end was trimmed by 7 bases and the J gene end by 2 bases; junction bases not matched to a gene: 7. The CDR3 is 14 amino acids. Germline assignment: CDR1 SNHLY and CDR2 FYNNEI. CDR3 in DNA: TGTGCCAGCACCGTTAACAGGGGAAACTATGGCTACACCTTC. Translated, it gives CASTVNRGNYGYTF. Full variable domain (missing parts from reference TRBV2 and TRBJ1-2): EPEVTQTPSHQVTQMGQEVILRCVPISNHLYFYWYRQILGQKVEFLVSFYNNEISEKSEIFDDQFSVERPDGSNFTLKIRSTKLEDSAMYFCASTVNRGNYGYTFGSGTRLTVV.

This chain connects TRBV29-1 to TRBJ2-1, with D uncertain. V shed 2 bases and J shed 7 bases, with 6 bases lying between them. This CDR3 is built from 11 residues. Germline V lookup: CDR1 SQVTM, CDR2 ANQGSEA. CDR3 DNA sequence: TGCAGCGTTGAACTAGTTAATGAGCAGTTCTTC. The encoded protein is CSVELVNEQFF.

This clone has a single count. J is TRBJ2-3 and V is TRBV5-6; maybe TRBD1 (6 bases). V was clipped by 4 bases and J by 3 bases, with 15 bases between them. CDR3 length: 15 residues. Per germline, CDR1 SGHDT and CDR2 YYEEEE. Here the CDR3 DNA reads TGTGCCAGCAGCCAGGTTGGTAGGGGGACAGATACGCAGTATTTT. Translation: CASSQVGRGTDTQYF. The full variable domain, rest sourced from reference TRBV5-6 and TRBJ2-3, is DAGVTQSPTHLIKTRGQQVTLRCSPKSGHDTVSWYQQALGQGPQFIFQYYEEEERQRGNFPDRFSGHQFPNYSSELNVNALLLGDSALYLCASSQVGRGTDTQYFGPGTRLTVL.

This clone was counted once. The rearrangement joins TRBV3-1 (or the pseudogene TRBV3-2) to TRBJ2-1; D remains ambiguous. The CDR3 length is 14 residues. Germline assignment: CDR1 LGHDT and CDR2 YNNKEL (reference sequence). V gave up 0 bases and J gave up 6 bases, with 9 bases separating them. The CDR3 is CASSQDMRGNEQFF. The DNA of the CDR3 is TGTGCCAGCAGCCAAGATATGCGAGGCAATGAGCAGTTCTTC.

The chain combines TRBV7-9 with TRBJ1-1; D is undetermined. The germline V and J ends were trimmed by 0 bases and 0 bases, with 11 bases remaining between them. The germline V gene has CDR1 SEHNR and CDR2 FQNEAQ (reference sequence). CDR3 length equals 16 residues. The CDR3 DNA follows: TGTGCCAGCAGCTTAGCGCCGTCCGGGATGAACACTGAAGCTTTCTTT. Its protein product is CASSLAPSGMNTEAFF.

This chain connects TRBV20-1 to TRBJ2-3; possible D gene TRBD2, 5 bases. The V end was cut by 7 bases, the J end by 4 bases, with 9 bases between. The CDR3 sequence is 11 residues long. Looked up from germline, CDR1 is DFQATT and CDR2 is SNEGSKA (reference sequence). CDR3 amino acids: CSVGGPDTQYF. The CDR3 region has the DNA TGCAGTGTAGGAGGCCCAGATACGCAGTATTTT.

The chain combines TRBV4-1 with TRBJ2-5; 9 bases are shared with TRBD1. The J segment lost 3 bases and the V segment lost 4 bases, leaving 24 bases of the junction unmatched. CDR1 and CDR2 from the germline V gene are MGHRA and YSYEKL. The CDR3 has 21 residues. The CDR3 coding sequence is TGCGCCAGCAGCCCCGGCTCGGGACAGGGAGTAGCGGGTCGGGGTAAAGAGACCCAGTACTTC. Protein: CASSPGSGQGVAGRGKETQYF.

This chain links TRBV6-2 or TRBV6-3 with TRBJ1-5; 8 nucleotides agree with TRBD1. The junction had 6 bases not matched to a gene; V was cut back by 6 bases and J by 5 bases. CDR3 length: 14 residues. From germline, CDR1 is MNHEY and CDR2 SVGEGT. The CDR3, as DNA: TGTGCCAGCAGCCGGACAGGGCTCGATCAGCCCCAGCATTTT. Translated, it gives CASSRTGLDQPQHF.

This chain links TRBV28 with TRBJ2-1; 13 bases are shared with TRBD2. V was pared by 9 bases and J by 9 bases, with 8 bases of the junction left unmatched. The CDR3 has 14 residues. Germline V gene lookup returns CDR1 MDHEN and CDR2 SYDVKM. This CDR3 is CASKGLAGAGEQFF. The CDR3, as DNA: TGTGCCAGTAAAGGACTAGCGGGAGCGGGTGAGCAGTTCTTC. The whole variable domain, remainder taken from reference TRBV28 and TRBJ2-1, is DVKVTQSSRYLVKRTGEKVFLECVQDMDHENMFWYRQDPGLGLRLIYFSYDVKMKEKGDIPEGYSVSREKKERFSLILESASTNQTSMYLCASKGLAGAGEQFFGPGTRLTVL.

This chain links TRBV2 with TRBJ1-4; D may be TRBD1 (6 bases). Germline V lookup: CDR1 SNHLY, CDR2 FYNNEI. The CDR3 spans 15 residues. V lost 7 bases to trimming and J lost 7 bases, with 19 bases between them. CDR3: CASNVRGEPSEKLFF. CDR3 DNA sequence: TGTGCCAGCAATGTCAGGGGCGAACCAAGTGAAAAACTGTTTTTT. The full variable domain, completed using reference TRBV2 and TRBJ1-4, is EPEVTQTPSHQVTQMGQEVILRCVPISNHLYFYWYRQILGQKVEFLVSFYNNEISEKSEIFDDQFSVERPDGSNFTLKIRSTKLEDSAMYFCASNVRGEPSEKLFFGSGTQLSVL.

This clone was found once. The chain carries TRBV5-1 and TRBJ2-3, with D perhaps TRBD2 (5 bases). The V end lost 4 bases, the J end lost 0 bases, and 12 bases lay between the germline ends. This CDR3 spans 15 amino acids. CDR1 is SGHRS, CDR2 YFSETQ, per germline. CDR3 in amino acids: CASSLGLSSTDTQYF. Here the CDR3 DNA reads TGCGCCAGCAGCCTAGGACTGTCTAGCACAGATACGCAGTATTTT.

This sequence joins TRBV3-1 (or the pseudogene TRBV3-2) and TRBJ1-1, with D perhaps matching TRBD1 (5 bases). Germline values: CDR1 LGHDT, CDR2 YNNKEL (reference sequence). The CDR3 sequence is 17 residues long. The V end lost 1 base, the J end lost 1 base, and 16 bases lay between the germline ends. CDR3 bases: TGTGCCAGCAGCCAAGGCCGGGGGTTAGTAAGGAACACTGAAGCTTTCTTT. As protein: CASSQGRGLVRNTEAFF.

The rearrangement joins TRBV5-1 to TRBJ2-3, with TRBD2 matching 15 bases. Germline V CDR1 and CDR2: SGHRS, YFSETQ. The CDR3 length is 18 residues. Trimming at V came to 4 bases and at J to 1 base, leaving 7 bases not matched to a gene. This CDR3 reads CASSLGTSGRQGTDTQYF. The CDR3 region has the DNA TGCGCCAGCAGCCTTGGGACTAGCGGGAGGCAGGGCACAGATACGCAGTATTTT.

As DNA, the CDR3 is TGTGCCAGCAGCCCATCACGGAGGGGATTGGGTGGCTACACCTTC. Protein: CASSPSRRGLGGYTF. The rearrangement joins TRBV7-3 to TRBJ1-2; weak D call: TRBD1 (5 bases). Germline V gene sequence: CDR1 SGHTA, CDR2 FQGTGA. Trimming pared 5 bases from V and 7 bases from J, leaving 20 bases between. This CDR3 is built from 15 residues.

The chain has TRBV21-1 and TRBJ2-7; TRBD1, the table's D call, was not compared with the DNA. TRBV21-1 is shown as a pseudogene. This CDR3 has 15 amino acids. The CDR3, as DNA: TGTGCCAGCAGCAAAGAAGGGGACAGGGGCCACGAGCAGTACTTC. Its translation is CASSKEGDRGHEQYF.

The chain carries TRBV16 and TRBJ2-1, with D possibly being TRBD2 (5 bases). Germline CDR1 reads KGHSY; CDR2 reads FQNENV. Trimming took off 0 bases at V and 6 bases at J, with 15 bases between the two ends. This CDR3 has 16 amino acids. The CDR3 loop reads CASSQSIGMRVNEQFF. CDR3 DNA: TGTGCCAGCAGCCAATCGATAGGGATGAGGGTCAATGAGCAGTTCTTC.

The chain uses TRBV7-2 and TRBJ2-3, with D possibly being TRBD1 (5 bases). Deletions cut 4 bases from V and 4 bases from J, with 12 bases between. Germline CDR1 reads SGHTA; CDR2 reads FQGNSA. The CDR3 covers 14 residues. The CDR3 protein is CASSSGFSPDTQYF. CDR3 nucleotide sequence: TGTGCCAGCAGCTCAGGGTTTAGCCCAGATACGCAGTATTTT.

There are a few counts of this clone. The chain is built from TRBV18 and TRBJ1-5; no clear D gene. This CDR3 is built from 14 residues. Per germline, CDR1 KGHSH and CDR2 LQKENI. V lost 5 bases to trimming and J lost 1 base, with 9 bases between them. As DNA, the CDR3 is TGTGCCAGCTCAGCCCTAAGAAGCAATCAGCCCCAGCATTTT. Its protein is CASSALRSNQPQHF.

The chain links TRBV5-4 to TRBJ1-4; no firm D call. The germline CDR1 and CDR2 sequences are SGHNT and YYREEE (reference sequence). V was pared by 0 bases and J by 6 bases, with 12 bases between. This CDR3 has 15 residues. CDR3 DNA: TGTGCCAGCAGCTTGGACCTGGCTGCCGATGAAAAACTGTTTTTT. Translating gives CASSLDLAADEKLFF.

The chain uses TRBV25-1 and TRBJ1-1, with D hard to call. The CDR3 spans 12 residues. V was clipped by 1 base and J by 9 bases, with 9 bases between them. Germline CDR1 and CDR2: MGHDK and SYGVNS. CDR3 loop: CASSEFRLKAFF. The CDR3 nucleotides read TGTGCCAGCAGTGAATTTAGATTAAAAGCTTTCTTT. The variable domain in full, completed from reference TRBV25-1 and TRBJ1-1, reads EADIYQTPRYLVIGTGKKITLECSQTMGHDKMYWYQQDPGMELHLIHYSYGVNSTEKGDLSSESTVSRIRTEHFPLTLESARPSHTSQYLCASSEFRLKAFFGQGTRLTVV.

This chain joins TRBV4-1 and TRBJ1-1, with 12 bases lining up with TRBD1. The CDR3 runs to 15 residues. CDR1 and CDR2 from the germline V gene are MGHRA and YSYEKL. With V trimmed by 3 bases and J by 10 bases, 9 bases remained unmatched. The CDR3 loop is CASSHPGQGALTAFF. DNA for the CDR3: TGCGCCAGCAGCCATCCGGGACAGGGGGCTCTCACAGCTTTCTTT.